This record looks at one T cell receptor (beta chain) sequence and its context. The antigen is unknown. These data come from a study of CD8+ T cells in alopecia areata. Study-wide background: In an open-label trial, patients got 5 to 10 mg tofacitinib twice daily.

This CDR3 region has 16 residues. V lost 1 base to trimming and J lost 5 bases; unmatched junction nucleotides: 8. Germline CDR1 and CDR2: PRHDT and FYEKMQ (reference sequence). Study conclusions and caveats: There were many expanded lesional clones persisting in scalp and blood during tofacitinib. Lesional scalp displayed greater clonality than normal scalp, most notably in alopecia totalis/universalis.

Investigators isolated RNA and reverse transcribed it into cDNA to act as the sequencing template. Clones were read by immunoSEQ multiplex PCR, and TCRdb kept only the in-frame ones, dropping some. The sample lists more than 150,000 clones, around 58% occurring once. Sample treatment: oral pan-JAK inhibitor, 5-10 mg twice daily. Researchers took lesional scalp punch biopsies and peripheral blood from people who were alopecia areata patients. The chain couples TRBV13 to TRBJ2-7; 10 bases are a match to TRBD1. The sequence derives from a human donor with alopecia areata. Sequencing used CD8+ T cells sorted from blood, obtained at week 24, from a patient treated with tofacitinib. In nucleotides, the CDR3 is TGTGCCAGCAGCTTAGTTCTGGGACAGGGGAGGCACGAGCAGTACTTC. Translated, it gives CASSLVLGQGRHEQYF.